Detailed here is one T cell receptor (beta chain). This record belongs to a study of PD-L1 blockade in urothelial cancer. PCRs each included synthetic TCR analog templates spiked in. The assay was immunoSEQ multiplex PCR, and TCRdb's table has in-frame clones only and misses some. The sample yields roughly 51,000 clones, about 86% seen once. Time point defined: pretreatment peripheral blood. The junction had 17 bases not matched to a gene; V was cut back by 1 base and J by 3 bases. Germline assignment: CDR1 SGHDT and CDR2 YYEEEE. This CDR3 spans 19 amino acids. The chain joins TRBV5-6 to TRBJ2-5; 8 nucleotides match TRBD2. This TCR came from a man in his sixties with urothelial cancer. The sequencing here drew on PBMCs, taken around atezolizumab (anti-PD-L1) treatment. CDR3 bases: TGTGCCAGCAGCTTGCCAGCGGGGGATCAAAAGCGATTGGAAGAGACCCAGTACTTC. It yields the protein CASSLPAGDQKRLEETQYF.